This T cell receptor (beta chain) originates from a study of regulatory T cells in long-lasting Graves disease (dated by TCRdb to the early 2020s). A note on the overall study: Patients with newly diagnosed Graves' disease had been on antithyroid drugs for under 3 months. The study was conducted in China and was registered as a clinical trial. A total of around 35 samples underwent TCR sequencing: about 13 from persistent and 20 from newly diagnosed Graves' disease patients. Peripheral blood TCR sequencing and RNA sequencing compared persistent Graves' disease patients with newly diagnosed Graves' disease patients.

What this sample's time point label stands for: newly diagnosed GD, antithyroid drugs for less than 3 months. RNA was extracted from PBMCs in TRIzol for both TCR sequencing and RNA sequencing. The diagnosis of Graves' disease followed American Thyroid Association guidelines. Patients for the study were recruited at an endocrinology department in Xi'an, China. Each patient gave 7 to 9.5 milliliters of peripheral blood, collected in an EDTA anticoagulant tube. PBMCs were isolated by Ficoll Paque Plus density gradient separation without further T cell sorting. An Agilent 2100 Bioanalyzer and agarose gel were used to check RNA quality, and a NanoDrop 2000 was used to measure RNA concentration. There are 13 amino acids in the CDR3, from cysteine to phenylalanine inclusive. This entry keeps only the CDR3 DNA: 39 bases, framed from base 1. Trimming costs V 7 bases and J 3 bases, and their ends lie 13 bases apart. Looking up the germline V gene (reference sequence) yields CDR1 LNHDA and CDR2 SQIVND.

The library was produced with multiplex PCR. Sequenced on an Illumina HiSeq 4000. TCR beta libraries were built with iRepertoire HTBI primers and Arm-PCR amplification of CDR3 regions. Before sequencing, the PCR products went through gel purification. The authors' analysis ran thus. Across samples, around 58 TRBV and 14 TRBJ segments were identified and used for gene usage analysis of CDR3 amino acid clonotypes. COPE and FqMerger were used to merge the filtered high-quality paired reads into contigs. BLAST was used to align contigs to IMGT TRBV, TRBD and TRBJ reference genes, and CDR3 was defined according to IMGT. Highly expanded clones were defined as clonotypes with a frequency above 0.1%. Shannon entropy served as the measure of repertoire diversity, while the Gini coefficient captured V-J evenness. A clonotype found in more than one individual was treated as public. TCRdb took the public reads, trimmed them with fastp at Q25, ran MiXCR for clone calling and kept in-frame beta chains. Rows are unified per CDR3 protein, each entry keeping the most common DNA and genes. TCRdb assigned the V and J calls; the authors' analysis was not used. Counted in this sample were 450,000 to 600,000 distinct CDR3 sequences; around 15% of them appeared once. The leading ten clones occupy 10% to 15% of the sample.

This clonotype was observed a few times. What this receptor recognizes is not known. The input lacks base qualities; no much larger clone sits a single base away. What the work shows at the level of the full study, not this receptor alone: Compared with newly diagnosed patients, persistent Graves' disease patients had lower TCR Shannon entropy and fewer highly expanded clones, which suggests clonal expansion. Peripheral blood alone was examined, since thyroid tissue, which constituted the primary lesion, could not be accessed. Sequencing and analysis were limited to the TCR beta chain. As a limitation, the authors acknowledged that the small sample size may reduce accuracy. Patients with persistent disease shared more public clonotypes (around 3,000) than newly diagnosed patients did (approximately 1,000). Persistent disease showed preferential use of TRBV28, TRBJ1-2 and TRBJ2-5, whereas newly diagnosed disease favored TRBV20-1 and TRBJ2-1.

These data also formed part of another study, on T cells in Graves' hyperthyroidism and ophthalmopathy. In that second paper, the authors write: A patient counted as having stable Graves' hyperthyroidism if no progression to ophthalmopathy occurred over 18 months of follow-up. The hyperthyroidism patients were between 18 and 65 years old and newly diagnosed, with a disease duration of less than 2 months. Any patient with an uncontrolled infection, another autoimmune disease, pregnancy or lactation was excluded. Diagnoses were established on the basis of clinical symptoms, serum thyroxine and TRAb, thyroid ultrasound, and orbital computed tomography. For the first round of RT-PCR on the TCR CDR3, the HTBI primer set was used together with the Qiagen OneStep RT-PCR kit. Most expanded thyroid clonotypes (frequency above 0.001) were also found in blood, which suggests that blood repertoires may mirror thyroid immune responses. In cross-validation, a model built on a 13 V-J signature told ophthalmopathy apart from stable hyperthyroidism with approximately 91% sensitivity and approximately 81% specificity, and in testing the same model reached 80%/75%. In validation, progression to ophthalmopathy was predicted by the model with almost 71% sensitivity and just over 72% specificity, a median of roughly 6 months before onset. To identify distinguishing TCR V-J signatures, a discovery cohort of 90 to 100 patients was used, comprising roughly 45 with Graves' ophthalmopathy and approximately 58 with stable Graves' hyperthyroidism. Prospective prediction of ophthalmopathy was tested in an independent validation cohort of approximately 19 hyperthyroidism patients and 17 patients who later progressed to ophthalmopathy. The 100 or so discovery patients were randomly divided into training and test sets at a 7:3 ratio. In more than five Graves' hyperthyroidism patients, the study also compared T-cell repertoires from thyroid tissue with T-cell repertoires from blood. Once sampling was done, hyperthyroidism patients were given methimazole at a starting dose of 30 mg daily, whereas ophthalmopathy patients were given high-dose intravenous methylprednisolone. Libraries were constructed in a second round of multiplex PCR, after which size selection and purification were performed. Paired-end sequencing of the libraries was performed with 100 bp reads on an Illumina HiSeq2000. SOAPnuke was used to process the raw data, removing reads that contained adapters or uncalled bases, had a mean Phred below 15, or lacked an exact match to the constant primer or identifier. High-quality paired reads were merged with COPE v1.2.5, and unique nucleotide sequences were defined as clonotypes. Clonotypes were aligned to IMGT TRBV, TRBD and TRBJ reference segments using MiTCR v1.1. The analysis was restricted to V-J combinations with a frequency above 0.0001, which together covered 99.2% of the repertoires. A TCS score was defined as the ratio of F50 (clonal expansion) to E x V (chaos), with BLOSUM62-based TCRdist applied between CDR3 peptides within each V-J. Welch's t-statistics and random forest reduced around 520 V-J features to around 14, which were used in a naive Bayes classifier (R e1071). No statistical method was used to fix the sample size in advance, and group allocation was not hidden from the investigators. According to the paper, TCR Vbeta CDR3 sequencing was carried out on 135 peripheral blood samples, which came from about 45 ophthalmopathy, approximately 72 hyperthyroidism and some 17 progressor patients.

The sequence is built from TRBV19 and TRBJ2-7; matching of 6 bases hints at TRBD2 as the D gene. The source is a middle-aged man with Graves disease. Donor details come from another sample of the same person, matched by shared clones. The material sequenced was peripheral blood mononuclear cells (PBMCs), taken at new diagnosis, from a patient treated with antithyroid drugs. CDR3 sequence: CASKLAPGYEQYF. In nucleotides, the sequence is TGTGCCAGTAAGCTAGCGCCGGGCTACGAGCAGTACTTC.